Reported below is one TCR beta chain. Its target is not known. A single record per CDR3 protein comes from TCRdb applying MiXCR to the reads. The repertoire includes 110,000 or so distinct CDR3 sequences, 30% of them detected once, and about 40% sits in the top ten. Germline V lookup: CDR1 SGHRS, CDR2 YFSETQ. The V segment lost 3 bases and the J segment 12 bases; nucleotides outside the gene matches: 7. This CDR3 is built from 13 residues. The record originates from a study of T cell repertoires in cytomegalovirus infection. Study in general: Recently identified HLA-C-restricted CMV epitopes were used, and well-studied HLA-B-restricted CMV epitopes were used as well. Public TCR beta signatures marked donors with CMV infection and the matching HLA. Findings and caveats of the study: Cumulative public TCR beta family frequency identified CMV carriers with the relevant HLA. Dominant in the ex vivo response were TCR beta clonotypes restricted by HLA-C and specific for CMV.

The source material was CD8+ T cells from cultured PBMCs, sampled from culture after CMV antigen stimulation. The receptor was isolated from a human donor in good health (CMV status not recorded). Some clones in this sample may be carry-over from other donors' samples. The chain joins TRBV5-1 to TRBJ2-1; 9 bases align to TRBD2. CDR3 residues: CASSWRGGGMQFF. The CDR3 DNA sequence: TGCGCCAGCAGCTGGCGGGGGGGCGGGATGCAGTTCTTC.